The clone carrying this TCR beta chain was detected a few times. Its antigen is undetermined. Treatment reported: 19 received Ad26.COV2.S at low or high dose, single or two shots; about five received placebo; per-sample allocation not given. The samples date from day 63 after the first vaccine or placebo injection. The CDR3 runs 15 residues. The ends were cut back, 2 bases at V and 8 bases at J, with 19 bases in the middle. Germline V lookup: CDR1 SGHRS, CDR2 YFSETQ. These data belong to a study of Ad26.COV2.S vaccination and SARS-CoV-2 variants. Study at large: In the COV1001 trial, the donor was in the Ad26.COV2.S arm. In the study, Ad26.COV2.S was injected intramuscularly once, or twice 56 days apart.

Study results and limitations: Spike-specific responses of CD8+ and CD4+ T cells were reported to display substantial breadth after vaccination.

Profiling relied on immunoSEQ multiplex PCR, and the TCRdb table lists in-frame clones only, not all of them. The table has roughly 500,000 clones, approximately 89% seen once. This clonotype was obtained from a person between 18 and 60 years old who received the Ad26.COV2.S COVID-19 vaccine or a placebo. This chain joins TRBV5-1 and TRBJ1-2; D is unresolved. The sample was peripheral blood, taken in a trial of Ad26.COV2.S vaccine versus placebo. In DNA form, the CDR3 reads TGCGCCAGCAGCTTAAACGGCCCCGATAGTAACGGCTACACCTTC. Translating it yields CASSLNGPDSNGYTF.